The sequence of this T cell receptor beta chain was determined in a study of blood T cell repertoires in COVID-19 (dated by TCRdb to about 2020). General notes on the study: Samples from collaborators originated in the United States, Italy and Spain and spanned both the acute and convalescent phases of COVID-19. The dataset comprised deeply sampled blood TCRbeta repertoires from subjects exposed to, actively infected with, or recovered from COVID-19. The repertoires were released in a freely available public database intended as a resource for research on the immune response to SARS-CoV-2. The sample metadata nearly always contained a de-identified subject ID, COVID-19 status, age in years and sex. Samples were obtained from the ongoing ImmuneRACE study (first 160 participants) and from about 1,300 subjects provided by 6 global collaborators. The prospective study material was composed of cDNA or gDNA derived from T cells, B-cell-depleted T cells, or PBMCs. Where available, HLA class I and class II types were obtained from metadata supplied by the sample provider rather than from assay-based typing.

One collaborating source in Seattle enrolled patients while the patients were actively infected and followed the patients over time throughout the course of disease. Each collaborating institution followed its own protocols to collect whole blood in K2EDTA tubes. For TCRbeta analysis, collaborators shipped samples in one of three forms: frozen whole blood, isolated PBMCs, or DNA extracted from either of those sample types. V lost 6 bases and J lost 0 bases, and the count of bases not matched to a germline gene is 8. The CDR3 has 16 amino acids, counting the end cysteine and phenylalanine. CDR3 DNA is the only sequence kept; it has 48 bases, read in frame from the first base. CDR1 and CDR2 (LGHDT, YNNKEL) derive from the germline V gene (reference sequence). The immunoSEQ Assay, a bias-controlled multiplex PCR, was used to amplify TCRbeta CDR3 regions from genomic DNA. The authors' analysis ran thus. The number of nucleated cells in each sample was estimated from the amplification of reference gene primers within the assay. Sequence reads were collapsed and filtered to measure the absolute abundance of every unique TCRbeta CDR3 rearrangement. Productive Simpson clonality was computed per sample as the square root of Simpson's diversity index over productive rearrangements. This is the immuneACCESS table as TCRdb keeps it, with only in-frame sequences that have V and J called. A part of the clones is gone; compared with another copy, unresolved V genes explain less than half, and the rest is unexplained. V, J and clone size are those of that table, while D and trimming were read from the DNA. The sample table records approximately 70,000 clones; roughly 80% of these occur just once. The leading ten clones occupy about 15% of the sample.

Turning to this clone: The clone's antigen remains unknown. Base qualities are missing; no much larger clone stands one base away.

Overall study outcomes, separate from this receptor: Clinical and demographic metadata were provided uncurated, with the amount varying by source and participant.

This receptor was taken from a man between 60 and 70 years old with COVID-19, enrolled during active disease. Sequenced sample: peripheral blood. This chain is built from TRBV3-1 (or the pseudogene TRBV3-2) and TRBJ2-3, and 8 junctional nucleotides match TRBD2. The CDR3 here reads CASRRGLAESTDTQYF. The DNA sequence is given as TGTGCCAGCAGAAGAGGACTAGCCGAGAGCACAGATACGCAGTATTTT.